This T cell receptor (beta chain) was obtained from a study of post-analysis software for immune sequencing data. Study-wide findings and caveats: Patients carried five TRBV segments more frequently than controls did, and TRBV5-6, TRBV5-1 and TRBV20-1 were among them.

V was shortened by 0 bases and J by 6 bases, with 13 bases between the two germline ends. Germline assignment: CDR1 SGHNT and CDR2 YYREEE (reference sequence). The CDR3 consists of 14 residues. Libraries were made from TCR beta cDNA, and they carried unique molecular identifiers. TCRdb re-called the PCR reads through MiXCR, storing one row per CDR3 protein. This table holds roughly 200,000 distinct CDR3 sequences, 25% to 30% found once. The sample holds a few counts of this clonotype. Its antigen is as yet unknown. The genes are TRBV5-4 and TRBJ2-7; possibly TRBD1 for D (5 bases). The sequenced sample consisted of blood. The TCR comes from a girl aged 2-17 years with multiple sclerosis. CDR3 protein: CASSLVSQGGEQYF. In nucleotides, the CDR3 is TGTGCCAGCAGCTTGGTTAGCCAGGGTGGCGAGCAGTACTTC.